The entry below describes one T cell receptor beta chain. The sample is drawn from a study of blood T cell repertoires in COVID-19. Study-level information: The United States, Italy and Spain supplied acute and convalescent COVID-19 samples. T cells, B-cell-depleted T cells, or PBMCs provided the cDNA or gDNA that served as material.

The CDR3 contains 15 residues. The germline V gene encodes CDR1 SGHVS and CDR2 FQNEAQ. The J segment lost 1 base and the V segment lost 2 bases, leaving 5 bases of the junction unmatched. Authors' processing steps: Amplified reference gene primers provided the basis for estimating nucleated cell counts. Assay: immunoSEQ multiplex PCR; the TCRdb copy retains only in-frame clones and omits some. The V and J calls and the clone size are those of that table, but D and trimming were determined from the DNA. In the table there are some 180,000 clones, 75% to 95% of which are singletons. The receptor's source is a middle-aged man with acute or convalescent COVID-19. The chain joins TRBV7-8 to TRBJ2-7; TRBD2 matches 7 bases. Sequences were obtained from peripheral blood. CDR3 in amino acids: CASSLFAGASYEQYF. The CDR3 DNA is TGTGCCAGCAGCTTATTCGCGGGAGCTTCCTACGAGCAGTACTTC.